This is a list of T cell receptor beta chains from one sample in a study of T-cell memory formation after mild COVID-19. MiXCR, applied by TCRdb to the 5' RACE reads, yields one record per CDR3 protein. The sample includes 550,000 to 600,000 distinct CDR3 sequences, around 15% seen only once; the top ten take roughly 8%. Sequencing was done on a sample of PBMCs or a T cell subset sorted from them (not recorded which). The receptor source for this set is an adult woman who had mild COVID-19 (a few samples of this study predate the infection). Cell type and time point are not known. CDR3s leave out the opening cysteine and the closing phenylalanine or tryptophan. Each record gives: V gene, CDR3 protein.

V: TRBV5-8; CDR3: ASSWDPSTDTQY
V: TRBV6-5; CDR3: ASSFTGPAEAF
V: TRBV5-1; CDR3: ASSLAGDPGIYEQY
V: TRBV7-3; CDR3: ASRPDRGRGYNEQF
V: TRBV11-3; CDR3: ASSLDPIAGGNTDTQY
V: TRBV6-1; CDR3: ASRRITGGGMAYEQY
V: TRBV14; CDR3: ASSLIPGGTGELF
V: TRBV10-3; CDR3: AIRPAIGASTDTQY
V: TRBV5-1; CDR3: ASSLAAVAGGGEQF
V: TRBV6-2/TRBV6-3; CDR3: ASDSYNEQF